The 3 T cell receptor beta chains below come from one sample, sequenced in a study of blood T cell repertoires in COVID-19. Method: immunoSEQ multiplex PCR; TCRdb's copy keeps in-frame clones and lacks some. Among about 280,000 clones listed, 90% were seen once. Input material: PBMCs or T cells enriched from blood (not recorded which). The source is a woman aged 18-29 years with acute COVID-19.

In this sample, this clone turned up once. The chain combines TRBV6-2 or TRBV6-3 with TRBJ2-2, with TRBD2 identical over 11 bases. J lost 5 bases, V lost 6 bases, and 8 bases had no gene match. CDR3 length equals 16 residues. CDR1 and CDR2 from the germline V gene are MNHEY and SVGEGT. CDR3 coding DNA: TGTGCCAGCAGCCGACGCAGACTAGCGGGAACCGGGGAGCTGTTTTTT. Encoded protein: CASSRRRLAGTGELFF.

V usage is TRBV25-1 and J usage is TRBJ1-1; perhaps TRBD1 as D (5 bases). Germline values: CDR1 MGHDK, CDR2 SYGVNS. Deletions cut 1 base from V and 1 base from J, with 13 bases between. The CDR3 sequence is 16 residues long. The CDR3 DNA is TGTGCCAGCAGTGAATTTGGAGGGGCTCGGAACACTGAAGCTTTCTTT. Its protein product is CASSEFGGARNTEAFF.

The chain joins TRBV5-6 to TRBJ2-3; TRBD2 agrees at 13 bases. V was clipped by 0 bases and J by 4 bases; unmatched bases: 5. CDR3 size: 17 residues. The V gene's germline CDR1 is SGHDT and CDR2 YYEEEE. The CDR3 sequence is CASSLAVGLAGADTQYF. The CDR3 bases are TGTGCCAGCAGCTTGGCCGTCGGACTAGCGGGAGCAGATACGCAGTATTTT.